This T cell receptor (beta chain) was identified during a study of Ad26.COV2.S vaccination and SARS-CoV-2 variants. Overall study results and limits: Non-spike TCR breadth did not differ much between vaccine and placebo recipients.

On this clone: Its antigen is as yet unknown.

Assay used: immunoSEQ multiplex PCR; TCRdb lists only in-frame clones, some missing. The sample contains about 450,000 clones, 85% to 90% of which appear only once. This sample's treatment: some 20 received Ad26.COV2.S at low or high dose, single or two shots; 5 received placebo; per-sample allocation not given. Repertoires come from day 63 after the first vaccine or placebo injection. V lost 3 bases, J lost 6 bases, and 9 bases stayed unmatched. The CDR3 loop spans 15 amino acids. Looked up from germline, CDR1 is DFQATT and CDR2 is SNEGSKA (reference sequence). The TCR originated in a person aged 18 to 65 who received the Ad26.COV2.S COVID-19 vaccine or a placebo. This specimen was peripheral blood, taken in a trial of Ad26.COV2.S vaccine versus placebo. The chain combines TRBV20-1 with TRBJ2-1; the match to TRBD2 covers 9 bases. CDR3 DNA sequence: TGCAGTGCTAGTAGTCCGCGGGAGGGCCTCAATGAGCAGTTCTTC. This gives the protein CSASSPREGLNEQFF.